This TCR beta chain was sequenced for a study of Graves' ophthalmopathy and Graves' hyperthyroidism. Beta-chain TCR CDR3 regions were amplified from RNA transcripts. HTBI primers served in a first-round RT-PCR, which a second-round multiplex PCR followed. TCRdb re-analysed the multiplex PCR reads in MiXCR, keeping a single row per CDR3 protein. This sample has 170,000 or so distinct CDR3 sequences; 37% occur once, and the top ten carry around 5.8%. This clonotype was observed at least ten times. The CDR3 spans 15 residues. From germline, CDR1 is SGHRS and CDR2 YFSETQ. J gave up 1 base and V 5 bases, and 7 bases lay outside the gene matches.

The chain carries TRBV5-1 and TRBJ2-5; the match to TRBD2 covers 8 bases. The clonotype was recovered from a woman in her 40s with Graves' ophthalmopathy. The material sequenced was peripheral blood. CDR3 residues: CASRPGGPGQETQYF. Written as DNA, the CDR3 is TGCGCCAGCAGACCGGGGGGGCCGGGCCAAGAGACCCAGTACTTC.